This entry features one T cell receptor beta chain sequence. PCR primers comprised 60 Vbeta and 13 Jbeta primers. Method: immunoSEQ multiplex PCR; TCRdb's copy keeps in-frame clones and lacks some. The data contain some 51,000 clones, approximately 71% of them seen just once; the ten biggest clones take up roughly 35%. These data are taken from a study of cytomegalovirus exposure and HLA in healthy donors. The sequencing input was PBMCs. The TCR sequence derives from a man in his forties or fifties in good health and CMV-seropositive.

The CDR3 coding sequence is TGTGCCAGTAGTACCCCCCGGCGGGGGGACCCTGGGGCCAACGTCCTGACTTTC. It is translated as CASSTPRRGDPGANVLTF. The chain uses TRBV19 and TRBJ2-6; 8 bases align to TRBD2. CDR3 length equals 18 residues. J lost 2 bases, V lost 4 bases, and 10 bases had no gene match. Germline V gene data show CDR1 as LNHDA and CDR2 as SQIVND (reference sequence).